This TCR gamma chain was sequenced in a study of γδ T cells in repeated Plasmodium falciparum infection. Study information: Age- and gender-matched Australian children served as comparison for malaria-exposed Malian children. Study-level points and caveats: Vdelta2-negative gammadelta repertoires appeared less diverse and less shared in Malian than Australian children.

This CDR3 is 13 amino acids long. Germline CDR1 reads VTNTFY; CDR2 reads YDVSTARD (reference sequence). TCRdb fed the multiplex PCR reads to CATT. This repertoire shows 30,000 or so gamma-chain clones, approximately 1.5% found once; its top ten account for approximately 20%. A word on this clone: Its cognate antigen is unknown. Translating this DNA gives a protein that differs at residue 12 from the TCRdb one, which belongs to a much larger clone; a read error is likely, and the protein shown is this translation.

Vgamma9/Vdelta2+ and Vdelta2-negative gammadelta T cells were flow-sorted from PBMC for bulk sequencing. The sequenced sample consisted of gamma-delta T cells from blood. No J gene was called, and the V gene is TRGV3. The source of this sequence is a pool of human donors (malaria-infected and uninfected, not separated). The CDR3 here is CATWDRPGWFKTF. The DNA of the CDR3 is TGTGCCACCTGGGACAGGCCTGGTTGGTTCAAGACATTT.